Listed below are T cell receptor beta chains from one sample, sequenced in a study of T cell responses to AZD1222 COVID-19 vaccine. Some clones are missing from TCRdb's copy, which holds only in-frame ones; the method was immunoSEQ multiplex PCR. The sample includes 100,000 or so clones, 85% to 90% of them seen just once. Specimen: peripheral blood, collected on day 0 of AZD1222 vaccination. All receptors derive from an adult in good health. CDR3s include the opening cysteine and the closing phenylalanine or tryptophan. The order of the fields is D gene, J gene, clone size, V gene, CDR3 protein, CDR3 DNA. A D gene is named only where the DNA matches it firmly. Some rows have no size entry. The others give once, few or many, or a class for an expanded clone.

D gene: .; J gene: TRBJ1-5; clone size: .; V gene: TRBV2; CDR3 protein: CASSELRERGQPQHF; CDR3 DNA: TGTGCCAGCAGTGAACTAAGGGAAAGGGGCCAGCCCCAGCATTTT
D gene: .; J gene: TRBJ1-2; clone size: .; V gene: TRBV7-9; CDR3 protein: CASRHQVSANYGYTF; CDR3 DNA: TGTGCCAGCAGACATCAGGTGTCAGCTAACTATGGCTACACCTTC
D gene: .; J gene: TRBJ1-2; clone size: .; V gene: TRBV28; CDR3 protein: CATQGTANYGYTF; CDR3 DNA: TGTGCCACCCAGGGTACAGCTAACTATGGCTACACCTTC
D gene: .; J gene: TRBJ2-7; clone size: .; V gene: TRBV27; CDR3 protein: CASRRSHEQYF; CDR3 DNA: TGTGCCAGCAGAAGGTCGCACGAGCAGTACTTC
D gene: .; J gene: TRBJ2-3; clone size: .; V gene: TRBV19; CDR3 protein: CASSMGSGSTDTQYF; CDR3 DNA: TGTGCCAGTAGTATGGGTAGCGGTAGCACAGATACGCAGTATTTT
D gene: TRBD1; J gene: TRBJ2-7; clone size: .; V gene: TRBV28; CDR3 protein: CASGPLGQGAREQYF; CDR3 DNA: TGTGCCAGCGGACCGCTAGGACAGGGGGCGAGAGAGCAGTACTTC
D gene: .; J gene: TRBJ2-4; clone size: .; V gene: TRBV6-1; CDR3 protein: CASSESGEKNIQYF; CDR3 DNA: TGTGCCAGCAGTGAATCAGGGGAGAAAAACATTCAGTACTTC
D gene: TRBD1; J gene: TRBJ2-5; clone size: .; V gene: TRBV27; CDR3 protein: CASSSQGAAEETQYF; CDR3 DNA: TGTGCCAGCAGTTCCCAGGGGGCAGCTGAAGAGACCCAGTACTTC
D gene: TRBD1; J gene: TRBJ2-1; clone size: .; V gene: TRBV5-5; CDR3 protein: CASSYGQGPYNEQFF; CDR3 DNA: TGTGCCAGCAGTTACGGACAGGGGCCCTACAATGAGCAGTTCTTC
D gene: .; J gene: TRBJ1-5; clone size: .; V gene: TRBV28; CDR3 protein: CASSADLGVNQPQHF; CDR3 DNA: TGTGCCAGCAGTGCGGACCTGGGAGTCAATCAGCCCCAGCATTTT
D gene: TRBD1; J gene: TRBJ1-5; clone size: .; V gene: TRBV6-1; CDR3 protein: CASSGQGVYSNQPQHF; CDR3 DNA: TGTGCCAGCAGTGGACAGGGGGTTTATAGCAATCAGCCCCAGCATTTT
D gene: .; J gene: TRBJ2-7; clone size: .; V gene: TRBV7-9; CDR3 protein: CASSLELTYEQYF; CDR3 DNA: TGTGCCAGCAGCTTAGAACTTACCTACGAGCAGTACTTC
D gene: .; J gene: TRBJ2-5; clone size: .; V gene: TRBV5-4; CDR3 protein: CASSLRGERTQYF; CDR3 DNA: TGTGCCAGCAGCTTAAGAGGTGAGAGGACCCAGTACTTC
D gene: .; J gene: TRBJ1-3; clone size: .; V gene: TRBV3-1/TRBV3-2; CDR3 protein: CASSDPGVLRNTIYF; CDR3 DNA: TGTGCCAGCAGCGACCCGGGGGTGCTTCGTAACACCATATATTTT
D gene: TRBD2; J gene: TRBJ2-1; clone size: .; V gene: TRBV30; CDR3 protein: CAWKNLAGPQFF; CDR3 DNA: TGTGCCTGGAAGAATCTAGCGGGACCCCAGTTCTTC
D gene: .; J gene: TRBJ1-5; clone size: .; V gene: TRBV25-1; CDR3 protein: CASSEVVGQPQHF; CDR3 DNA: TGTGCCAGCAGTGAAGTGGTAGGTCAGCCCCAGCATTTT
D gene: .; J gene: TRBJ1-6; clone size: .; V gene: TRBV28; CDR3 protein: CASSLSVGRDGGNYNSPLHF; CDR3 DNA: TGTGCCAGCAGTTTATCGGTTGGCAGGGACGGAGGGAATTATAATTCACCCCTTCACTTT
D gene: .; J gene: TRBJ2-1; clone size: once; V gene: TRBV10-3; CDR3 protein: CAIRTLGSSYNEQFF; CDR3 DNA: TGTGCCATCAGGACCCTCGGGAGCTCCTACAATGAGCAGTTCTTC
D gene: TRBD1; J gene: TRBJ1-1; clone size: .; V gene: TRBV28; CDR3 protein: CASSLGQVEITEAFF; CDR3 DNA: TGTGCCAGCAGTTTGGGACAGGTGGAGATCACTGAAGCTTTCTTT
D gene: TRBD2; J gene: TRBJ2-7; clone size: once; V gene: TRBV5-6; CDR3 protein: CASSSTYSGSLWEQYF; CDR3 DNA: TGTGCCAGCAGCTCGACCTATAGCGGGAGTCTTTGGGAGCAGTACTTC